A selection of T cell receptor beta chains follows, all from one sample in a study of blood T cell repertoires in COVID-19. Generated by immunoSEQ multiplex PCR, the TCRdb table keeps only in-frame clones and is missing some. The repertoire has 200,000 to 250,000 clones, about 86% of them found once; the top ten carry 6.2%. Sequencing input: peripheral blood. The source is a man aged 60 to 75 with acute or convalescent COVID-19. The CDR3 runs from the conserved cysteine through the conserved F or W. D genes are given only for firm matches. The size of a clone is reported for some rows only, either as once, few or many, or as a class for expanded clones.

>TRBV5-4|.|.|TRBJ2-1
TGTGCCAGCAGCTTTAGGCGGGGAGACCCCCACAATGAGCAGTTCTTC
CASSFRRGDPHNEQFF
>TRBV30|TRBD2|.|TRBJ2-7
TGTGCCTGGAGGCTAGCGGGGCTTTCCTACGAGCAGTACTTC
CAWRLAGLSYEQYF
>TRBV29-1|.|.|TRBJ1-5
TGCAGCGTTGAAAAGAACCTATATAGCAATCAGCCCCAGCATTTT
CSVEKNLYSNQPQHF
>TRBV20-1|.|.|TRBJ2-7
TGCAGTCCCAAAGACAGTCACGAGCAGTACTTC
CSPKDSHEQYF
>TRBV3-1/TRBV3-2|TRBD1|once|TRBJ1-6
TGTGCCAGCAGCCCTCTTGGTGGGACAGGTGGAAATTCACCCCTCCACTTT
CASSPLGGTGGNSPLHF
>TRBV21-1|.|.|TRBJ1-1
TGTGCCAGCACCCAAAGAAGACAGAACACTGAAGCTTTCTTT
CASTQRRQNTEAFF
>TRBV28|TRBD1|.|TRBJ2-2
TGTGCCAGCAAACAGGGGGGCGCCGGGGAGCTGTTTTTT
CASKQGGAGELFF
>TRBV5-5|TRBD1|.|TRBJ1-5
TGTGCCAGCAGCAGAGGGACAGGGAATAGCAATCAGCCCCAGCATTTT
CASSRGTGNSNQPQHF
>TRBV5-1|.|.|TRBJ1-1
TGCGCCAGCAGCTTCAGCGGCACTGAAGCTTTCTTT
CASSFSGTEAFF
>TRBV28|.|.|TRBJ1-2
TGTGCCAGCAGTATCCCCCGGGACTTGATCTATGGCTACACCTTC
CASSIPRDLIYGYTF
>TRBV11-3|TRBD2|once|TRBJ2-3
TGTGCCAGCAGCTCAATATCGACTAGCGGGAGAACGGATACGCAGTATTTT
CASSSISTSGRTDTQYF
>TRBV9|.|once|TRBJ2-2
TGTGCCAGCAGCCCGAATCCTAGCGTTGACGGGGAGCTGTTTTTT
CASSPNPSVDGELFF
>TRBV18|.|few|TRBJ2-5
TGTGCCAGCTCACCCTATACAGTGACGGAGACCCAGTACTTC
CASSPYTVTETQYF
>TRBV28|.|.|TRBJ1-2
TGTGCCAGCGGCATTCAGCGGGTTAACTATGGCTACACCTTC
CASGIQRVNYGYTF
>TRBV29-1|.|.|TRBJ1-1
TGCAGCGTTGGGTCAGGGTTGGCTGAAGCTTTCTTT
CSVGSGLAEAFF
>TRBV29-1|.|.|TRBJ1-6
TGCAGCGTTGGTGGGCCATCGGATACTTCACCCCTCCACTTT
CSVGGPSDTSPLHF
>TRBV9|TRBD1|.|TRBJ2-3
TGTGCCAGCAGCGTAGGGGACAGGGGGGCAGATACGCAGTATTTT
CASSVGDRGADTQYF
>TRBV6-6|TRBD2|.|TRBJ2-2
TGTGCCAGCAGTCCACTTTCGGGGGGGACTAGCGGGAGGACCGGGGAGCTGTTTTTT
CASSPLSGGTSGRTGELFF
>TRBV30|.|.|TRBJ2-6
TGTGCCTGTAAACAGGGTCAATCTGGGGCCAACGTCCTGACTTTC
CACKQGQSGANVLTF
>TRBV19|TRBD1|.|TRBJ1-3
TGTGCCAGTAGTACAACAGGGGACTCTGGAAACACCATATATTTT
CASSTTGDSGNTIYF
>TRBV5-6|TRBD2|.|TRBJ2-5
TGTGCCAGCAGCGCCCGTAGACTAGCGGGAGTTGGGGAAGAGACCCAGTACTTC
CASSARRLAGVGEETQYF
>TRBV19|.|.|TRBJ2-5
TGTGCCAGTAGTCGTCAGGGGGGATTTGAGACCCAGTACTTC
CASSRQGGFETQYF
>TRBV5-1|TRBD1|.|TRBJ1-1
TGCGCCAGCAGTTCTCGATCCGGGACAGGGGGGACTGAAGCTTTCTTT
CASSSRSGTGGTEAFF
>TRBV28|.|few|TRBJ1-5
TGTGCCAGCATCGGGGGATCCCGGGGGATAGGGCAGCCCCAGCATTTT
CASIGGSRGIGQPQHF
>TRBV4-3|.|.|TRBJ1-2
TGCGCCAGCAGCCAAGATGGGACTTATGGCTACACCTTC
CASSQDGTYGYTF
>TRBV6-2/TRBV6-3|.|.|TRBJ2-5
TGTGCCAGCAGTTCGACTACAGGGAGAGAGACCCAGTACTTC
CASSSTTGRETQYF
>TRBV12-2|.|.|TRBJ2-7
TGTGCAAGTCGCTTAGGTAAGAGGAGGAACGGCTCCTACGAGCAGTACTTC
CASRLGKRRNGSYEQYF
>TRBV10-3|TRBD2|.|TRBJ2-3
TGTGCCATCAGTCAGCGGGGTAGCACAGATACGCAGTATTTT
CAISQRGSTDTQYF
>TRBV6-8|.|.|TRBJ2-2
TGTGCCAGCAGGGGGCCAGCCGACACCGGGGAGCTGTTTTTT
CASRGPADTGELFF
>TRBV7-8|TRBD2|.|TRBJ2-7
TGTGCCAGCAGCTTGATGACTAGCGAGCCCTCCTACGAGCAGTACTTC
CASSLMTSEPSYEQYF
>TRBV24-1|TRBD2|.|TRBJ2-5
TGTGCCACCAGTGATGCGATAGCGGGAGGGCCGGAGACCCAGTACTTC
CATSDAIAGGPETQYF
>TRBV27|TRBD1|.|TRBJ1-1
TGTGCCAGCAGTTCTGGACAGGGACGTTTCAACACTGAAGCTTTCTTT
CASSSGQGRFNTEAFF
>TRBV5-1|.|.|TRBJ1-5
TGCGCCAGCAGCTTGTACGGCGGGAGCGATCAGCCCCAGCATTTT
CASSLYGGSDQPQHF
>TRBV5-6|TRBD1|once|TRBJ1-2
TGTGCCAGCAGACGGGACAGCCTCTATGGCTACACCTTC
CASRRDSLYGYTF
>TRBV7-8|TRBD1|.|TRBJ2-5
TGTGCCAGCAGCCTACAGGGGAACCAAGAGACCCAGTACTTC
CASSLQGNQETQYF
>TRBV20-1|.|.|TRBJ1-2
TGCAGTGCTAGTTCAGGGTATGGCTACACCTTC
CSASSGYGYTF
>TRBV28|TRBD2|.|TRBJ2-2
TGTGCCAGCAGTCTCACTAGCGGGGGGAACACCGGGGAGCTGTTTTTT
CASSLTSGGNTGELFF
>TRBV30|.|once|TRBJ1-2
TGTGCCTGGCGATCGGGAGTCGGGGGCTACACCTTC
CAWRSGVGGYTF
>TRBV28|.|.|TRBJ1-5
TGTGCCAGCAGGTGGGGCAGGGGCCACAATCAGCCCCAGCATTTT
CASRWGRGHNQPQHF